Listed here is a single TCR beta chain. Its antigen is currently unknown. These data are taken from a study of brain T cells in children with intractable seizures. General study points: Pre- and post-surgery blood differed in depth, so pre-surgery absences may be undersampling.

Generated by immunoSEQ multiplex PCR, the TCRdb table keeps only in-frame clones and is missing some. In the table there are under 400,000 clones, about 94% of which are singletons. The time point here: blood from clinic visit 5 months post-surgery; TSC patient then seizure free. Only cases whose brain tissue showed the highest T cell transcript signatures were sequenced. At least one anti-epileptic drug was given before surgery. Per the germline V gene, CDR1 is SGHVS and CDR2 is FQNEAQ. Trimming removed 4 bases from V and 2 bases from J, with 17 bases in between. The CDR3 has 17 residues. The rearrangement uses TRBV7-8 and TRBJ1-4; D not certain. Source: peripheral blood, taken 4 to 5 months after surgery. The source is a boy under two years old with tuberous sclerosis and intractable seizures. The CDR3 is CASSSSLSMATNEKLFF. CDR3 DNA: TGTGCCAGCAGCTCATCCCTCTCCATGGCGACTAATGAAAAACTGTTTTTT.